This paragraph covers one T cell receptor (beta chain) sequence. Its antigen is unknown. This entry comes from a study of identical twins. Study observations and caveats: Invariant MAIT and iNKT cells may have partly biased zero-insertion analyses. The models systematically underestimated how much out-of-frame TCR alpha was shared in monozygotic twins. Where out-of-frame alpha sequences were twin-shared, they showed excess low generation probability.

Template switching added a universal primer site, and cDNA bore unique molecular identifiers. One entry per CDR3 protein results from TCRdb running MiXCR on the 5' RACE reads. The table has around 1.7 million distinct CDR3 sequences, less than 40% seen once. The origin of this receptor is a newborn girl in good health. Material for sequencing was cord blood.

Here the CDR3 reads CASSLGKGEQYF. Here the CDR3 DNA reads TGTGCCAGCAGTCTGGGTAAAGGGGAGCAGTACTTC. The V and J genes are TRBV12-3 or TRBV12-4 and TRBJ2-7; D ambiguous. The CDR3 sequence is 12 residues long. V gave up 5 bases and J gave up 7 bases, with 12 bases separating them.